This T cell receptor beta chain was retrieved from a study of tumor-infiltrating lymphocytes in primary liver carcinoma listed by TCRdb under 2017. The study in broad terms: Of the five patients (three men and two women, aged 30 to 69 years), four had hepatocellular carcinoma and one had combined HCC and intrahepatic cholangiocarcinoma. Each sample produced about 3.5 to 7.5 million productive TCRbeta reads, and read depth showed no significant difference between tissue types. Across five regions of each liver tumor, along with adjacent normal tissue and blood, the study brought together TCRbeta repertoire sequencing, expression microarrays and whole-exome sequencing. The five patients had tumors staged T1-T3 N0M0, with maximum diameters ranging from roughly 4.2 to 10 cm. TCRbeta repertoire sequencing covered about 35 specimens from 5 patients: roughly 25 tumor regions, 5 adjacent noncancerous liver tissues and 5 peripheral blood samples. Technical replicate repertoires showed high reproducibility, with mean shared-clone rates roughly 0.87 and correlation coefficients above 0.95. General study outcomes and caveats: Because the samples were bulk and unsorted, CD4+ and CD8+ T cell repertoires could not be compared. The top 250 clones made up a significantly larger repertoire fraction in tumors than in blood (p = 0.039). Repertoire overlap was higher between tumor regions (mean around 35%) than tumor-adjacent (around 17%) or tumor-blood (approximately 14%) pairs, consistent with antigen-driven expansion. With just four or five patients in the study, the authors point out that the findings should be validated in a larger study. Only the TCR beta chain was sequenced, which likely underestimates true repertoire diversity because unpaired alpha chains were not captured.

The germline V gene provides CDR1 SQVTM and CDR2 ANQGSEA. CDR3 length: 15 amino acids, cysteine to phenylalanine. Only CDR3 DNA remains: 45 bases, in frame from the first base. Using a constant-region primer and ProtoScript II reverse transcriptase, TCRbeta-specific cDNA was reverse-transcribed from around 500 ng total RNA. Three nested multiplex PCR rounds, following a slightly modified ARM-PCR procedure, were used to build the TCRbeta libraries. Multiplex TRBV1-TRBV30 forward primers and a Cbeta reverse primer were used in the first two PCR rounds, each of which was run for around 9 cycles. Sample barcodes and Illumina adapters were added in a final 25-cycle PCR using Deep VentR polymerase. Before sequencing, amplicons between 200 and 500 bp were purified from gel using a QIAquick gel extraction kit. The TCRbeta amplicons were sequenced with 250-bp paired-end reads on an Illumina HiSeq 2500. The authors' analysis ran thus. Quality trimming of reads was performed with Trimmomatic v0.33, and paired reads were merged with FLASH v1.2.11 so that full CDR3 sequences could be recovered. V, D and J germline segments were assigned to the rearranged TCRbeta sequences using MiGEC v1.2.1b. Clonotype statistics and Shannon-Wiener diversity indices were computed with VDJtools v1.0.0. To reduce sampling bias, subsequent analyses other than the diversity analysis used only the 250 most abundant clonotypes in each sample. TCRdb took the public reads, trimmed them with fastp at Q25, ran MiXCR for clone calling and kept in-frame beta chains. Each CDR3 protein gets just one entry, which takes the most common genes and DNA from the rows behind it. TCRdb's processing, not the study's, gives the V and J calls here. This sample has 80,000 or so distinct CDR3 sequences in its table, and 69% of those were observed once. The top ten clones comprise less than 30% of the sample.

Total RNA and DNA were co-extracted from around 18-30 mg of bulk tissue with the AllPrep DNA/RNA mini kit, without cell sorting. Roughly five patients with histopathologically diagnosed primary liver carcinoma underwent surgical resection in China between late 2015 and March 2016. At the time of sampling, the patients had chronic HBV infection and had not received any treatment. Pieces of fresh tumor and adjacent tissue were cut in half, with one half kept in RNAlater at -80 degrees C and the other half sent for histology. Note on this clonotype: Its antigen remains unidentified. At one boundary the junction diverges from the germline segment, which might be a read error.

Sequencing was performed on tumor-adjacent normal liver tissue. The clonotype was recovered from a man aged 40-50 years with primary liver carcinoma and hepatitis B virus infection. The chain links TRBV29-1 with TRBJ1-1, with the D gene not confidently named. This receptor carries the CDR3 CIVGISGFMNTEAFF. The sequence in DNA is TGCATCGTTGGAATTTCAGGTTTCATGAACACTGAAGCTTTCTTT.